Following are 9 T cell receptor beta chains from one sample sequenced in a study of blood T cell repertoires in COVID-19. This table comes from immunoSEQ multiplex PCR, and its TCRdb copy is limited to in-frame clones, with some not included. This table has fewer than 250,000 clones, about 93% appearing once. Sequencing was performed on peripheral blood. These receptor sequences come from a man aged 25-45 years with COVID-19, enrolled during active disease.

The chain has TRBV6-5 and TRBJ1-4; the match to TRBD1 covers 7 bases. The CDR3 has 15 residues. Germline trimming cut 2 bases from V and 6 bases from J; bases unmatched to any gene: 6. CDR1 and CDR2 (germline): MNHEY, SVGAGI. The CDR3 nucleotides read TGTGCCAGCAGTTACCACAGGGGCGCGGATGAAAAACTGTTTTTT. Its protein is CASSYHRGADEKLFF.

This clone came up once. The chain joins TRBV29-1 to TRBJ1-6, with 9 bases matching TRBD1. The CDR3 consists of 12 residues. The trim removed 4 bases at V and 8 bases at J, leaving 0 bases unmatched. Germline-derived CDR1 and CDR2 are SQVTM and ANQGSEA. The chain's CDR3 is CSVGDRDSPLHF. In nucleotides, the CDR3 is TGCAGCGTTGGGGACAGGGATTCACCCCTCCACTTT.

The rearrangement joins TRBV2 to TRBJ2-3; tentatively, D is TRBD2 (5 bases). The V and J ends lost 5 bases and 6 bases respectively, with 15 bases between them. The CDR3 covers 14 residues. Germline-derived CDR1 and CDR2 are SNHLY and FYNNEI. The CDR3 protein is CASSQEVPGDTQYF. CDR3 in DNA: TGTGCCAGCAGTCAGGAGGTTCCTGGGGATACGCAGTATTTT.

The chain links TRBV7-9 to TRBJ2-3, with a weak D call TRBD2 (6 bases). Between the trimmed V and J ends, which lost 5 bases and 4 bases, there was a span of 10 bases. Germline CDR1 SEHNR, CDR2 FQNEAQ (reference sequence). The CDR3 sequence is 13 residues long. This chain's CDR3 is CASSAGTPDTQYF. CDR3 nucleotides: TGTGCCAGCAGCGCGGGGACTCCAGATACGCAGTATTTT.

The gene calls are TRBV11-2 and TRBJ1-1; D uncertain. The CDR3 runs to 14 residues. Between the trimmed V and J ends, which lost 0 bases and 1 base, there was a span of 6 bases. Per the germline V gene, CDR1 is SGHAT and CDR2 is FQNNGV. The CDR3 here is CASSLDVRNTEAFF. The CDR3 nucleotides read TGTGCCAGCAGCTTAGATGTGCGGAACACTGAAGCTTTCTTT.

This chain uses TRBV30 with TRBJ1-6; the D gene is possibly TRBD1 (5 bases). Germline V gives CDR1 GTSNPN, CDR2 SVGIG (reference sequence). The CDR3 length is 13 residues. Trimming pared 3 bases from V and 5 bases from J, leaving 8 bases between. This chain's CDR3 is CAWSPGHNSPLHF. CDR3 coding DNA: TGTGCCTGGAGCCCAGGGCATAATTCACCCCTCCACTTT.

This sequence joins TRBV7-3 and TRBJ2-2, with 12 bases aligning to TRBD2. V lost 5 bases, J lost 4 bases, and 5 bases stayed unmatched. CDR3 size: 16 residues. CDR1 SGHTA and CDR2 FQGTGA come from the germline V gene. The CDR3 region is CASSVLAGGGTGELFF. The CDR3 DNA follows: TGTGCCAGCAGCGTACTAGCGGGGGGAGGCACCGGGGAGCTGTTTTTT.

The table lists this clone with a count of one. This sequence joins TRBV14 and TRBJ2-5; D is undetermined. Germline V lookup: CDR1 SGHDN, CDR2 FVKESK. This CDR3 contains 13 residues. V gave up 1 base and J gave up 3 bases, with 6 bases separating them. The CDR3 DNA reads TGTGCCAGCAGCCAAGGGAGAAAAGAGACCCAGTACTTC. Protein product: CASSQGRKETQYF.

CDR3 amino acids: CAISSTGGELEQYF. The CDR3 bases are TGTGCCATCAGCTCGACAGGGGGGGAACTCGAGCAGTACTTC. The genes are TRBV10-3 and TRBJ2-7, with 9 bases lining up with TRBD1. Germline CDR1 ENHRY, CDR2 SYGVKD. The CDR3 contains 14 residues. V lost 6 bases and J lost 6; bases outside the gene matches: 9.